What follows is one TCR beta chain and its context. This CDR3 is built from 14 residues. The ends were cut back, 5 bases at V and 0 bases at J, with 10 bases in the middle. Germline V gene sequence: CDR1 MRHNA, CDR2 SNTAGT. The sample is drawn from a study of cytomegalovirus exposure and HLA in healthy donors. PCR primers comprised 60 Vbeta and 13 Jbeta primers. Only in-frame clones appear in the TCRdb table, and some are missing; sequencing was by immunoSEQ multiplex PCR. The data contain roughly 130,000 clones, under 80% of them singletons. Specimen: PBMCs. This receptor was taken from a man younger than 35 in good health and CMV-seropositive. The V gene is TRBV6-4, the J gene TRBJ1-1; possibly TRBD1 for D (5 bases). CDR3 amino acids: CASSQSGLNTEAFF. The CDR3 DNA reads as TGTGCCAGCAGTCAATCAGGGCTGAACACTGAAGCTTTCTTT.